A selection of T cell receptor beta chains follows, all from one sample in a study of T cells expressing NK-cell markers. Reprocessing the 5' RACE reads, TCRdb reports a single entry for every CDR3 protein and omits DNA. The sample's table shows a few hundred thousand distinct CDR3 sequences. Sample: blood T cells: a sorted CD56 or NKG2C T cell subset, CD4+ or CD8+ T cells, or bulk PBMC T cells (not recorded which). The source is a man between 18 and 69 years old in good health. CDR3s include the opening cysteine and the closing phenylalanine or tryptophan.

j_gene	v_gene	CDR3aa
TRBJ1-1	TRBV29-1	CSVSPAYSTEAFF
TRBJ2-4	TRBV7-8	CASSLAGPRGIQYF
TRBJ2-1	TRBV7-2	CASSLVPSGGYEQFF
TRBJ2-7	TRBV12-3/TRBV12-4	CASGTSYEQYF
TRBJ2-5	TRBV12-3/TRBV12-4	CASSLAGTVGVRETQYF
TRBJ2-1	TRBV7-2	CASSLVVSNPNEQFF
TRBJ2-5	TRBV28	CASSFRGAVDWQETQYF
TRBJ2-7	TRBV18	CASSPWRGQGNEQYF
TRBJ2-1	TRBV5-1	CASSLTGTYISNEQFF
TRBJ2-5	TRBV28	CATAGTPRKTQYF
TRBJ1-6	TRBV7-9	CASSLGQATRRGSPLHF
TRBJ1-5	TRBV5-1	CASRSGTGSSQPQHF
TRBJ1-1	TRBV29-1	CSVWVGGREAFF
TRBJ2-7	TRBV3-1	CASSLLFDEQYF
TRBJ2-7	TRBV19	CASSRSGGLSYEQYF
TRBJ2-3	TRBV29-1	CSVRGGGGADTQYF
TRBJ2-3	TRBV20-1	CSARPGTSMGDTQYF
TRBJ2-1	TRBV4-2	CASSTLAGRTVGQFF
TRBJ2-7	TRBV4-1	CASSSPGRTHEQYF
TRBJ2-7	TRBV18	CASSPNLGGPYEQYF
TRBJ2-1	TRBV20-1	CSAPMAGATYNEQFF
TRBJ1-1	TRBV7-9	CASSFFTAFMNTEAFF
TRBJ2-5	TRBV5-1	CASSLAPKRVETQYF
TRBJ1-6	TRBV30	CAWSVPQVESPLHF
TRBJ2-5	TRBV5-1	CASSFAPGQGGETQYF
TRBJ1-1	TRBV28	CASSFRNTEAFF
TRBJ2-7	TRBV7-2	CASSLGGVYSYEQYF
TRBJ2-1	TRBV6-4	CASSGNLTGAPYNEQFF
TRBJ2-1	TRBV12-3/TRBV12-4	CASSGASGGAGREQFF
TRBJ1-1	TRBV12-3/TRBV12-4	CASGDRVEAFF
TRBJ2-3	TRBV20-1	CSARDRRGVTDTQYF
TRBJ1-1	TRBV7-3	CASSLTRGGVTEAFF
TRBJ2-7	TRBV4-2	CASSPEGGSYEQYF
TRBJ2-2	TRBV9	CASSVEDRRTGELFF
TRBJ1-1	TRBV25-1	CASSGNRDLNTEAFF
TRBJ2-7	TRBV6-2/TRBV6-3	CASSFKTTGTAYEQYF
TRBJ2-2	TRBV5-1	CASTPQVNANTGELFF
TRBJ2-5	TRBV18	CASSTDRAYQETQYF
TRBJ1-1	TRBV6-1	CASSAKRRGTEAFF
TRBJ1-1	TRBV5-6	CASSLVGTKTEAFF
TRBJ2-1	TRBV14	CASSRPGDRSYNEQFF